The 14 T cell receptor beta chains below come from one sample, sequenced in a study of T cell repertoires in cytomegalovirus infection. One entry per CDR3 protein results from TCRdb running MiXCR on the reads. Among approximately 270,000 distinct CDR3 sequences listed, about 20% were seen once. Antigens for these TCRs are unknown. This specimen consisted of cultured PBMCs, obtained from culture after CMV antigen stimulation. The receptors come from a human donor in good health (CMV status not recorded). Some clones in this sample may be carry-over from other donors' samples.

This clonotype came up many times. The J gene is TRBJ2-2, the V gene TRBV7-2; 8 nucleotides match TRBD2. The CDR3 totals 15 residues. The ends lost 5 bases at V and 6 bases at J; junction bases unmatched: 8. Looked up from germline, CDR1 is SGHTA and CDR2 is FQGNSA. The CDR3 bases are TGTGCCAGCAGCCCCCAGACTAGCGCAGCCGGGGAGCTGTTTTTT. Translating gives CASSPQTSAAGELFF.

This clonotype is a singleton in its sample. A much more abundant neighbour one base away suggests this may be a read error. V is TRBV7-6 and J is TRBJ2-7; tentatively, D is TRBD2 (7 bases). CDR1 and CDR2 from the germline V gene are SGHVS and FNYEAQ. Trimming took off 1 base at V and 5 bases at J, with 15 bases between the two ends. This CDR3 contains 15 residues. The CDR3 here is CASSLGVRGGDEQYF. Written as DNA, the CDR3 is TGTGCCAGCAGCTTAGGGGTTAGGGGGGGCGACGAGCAGTACTTC.

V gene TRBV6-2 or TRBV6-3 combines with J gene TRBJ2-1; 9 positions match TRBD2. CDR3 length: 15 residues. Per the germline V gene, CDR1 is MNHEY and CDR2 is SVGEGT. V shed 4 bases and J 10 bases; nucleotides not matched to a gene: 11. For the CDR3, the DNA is TGTGCCAGCAGTTCGACTAGCGGAGCGAGGTGGGAGCAGTTCTTC. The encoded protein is CASSSTSGARWEQFF.

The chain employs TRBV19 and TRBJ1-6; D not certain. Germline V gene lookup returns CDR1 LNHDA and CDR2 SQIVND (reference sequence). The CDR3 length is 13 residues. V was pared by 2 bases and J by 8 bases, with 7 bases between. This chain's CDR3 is CASSIRRDSPLHF. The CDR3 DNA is TGTGCCAGTAGTATAAGGAGGGATTCACCCCTCCACTTT. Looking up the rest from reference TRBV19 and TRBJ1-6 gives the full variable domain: DGGITQSPKYLFRKEGQNVTLSCEQNLNHDAMYWYRQDPGQGLRLIYYSQIVNDFQKGDIAEGYSVSREKKESFPLTVTSAQKNPTAFYLCASSIRRDSPLHFGNGTRLTVT.

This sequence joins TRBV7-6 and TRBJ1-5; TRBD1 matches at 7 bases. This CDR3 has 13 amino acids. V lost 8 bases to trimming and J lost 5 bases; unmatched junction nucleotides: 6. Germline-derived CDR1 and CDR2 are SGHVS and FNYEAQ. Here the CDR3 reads CASQGQTDQPQHF. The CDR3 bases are TGTGCCAGCCAGGGACAGACAGATCAGCCCCAGCATTTT.

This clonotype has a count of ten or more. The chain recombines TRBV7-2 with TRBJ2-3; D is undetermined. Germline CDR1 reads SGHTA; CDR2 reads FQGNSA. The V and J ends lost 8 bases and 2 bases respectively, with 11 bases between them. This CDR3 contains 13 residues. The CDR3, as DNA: TGTGCCAGCGCAACCCCGAACACAGATACGCAGTATTTT. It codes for CASATPNTDTQYF.

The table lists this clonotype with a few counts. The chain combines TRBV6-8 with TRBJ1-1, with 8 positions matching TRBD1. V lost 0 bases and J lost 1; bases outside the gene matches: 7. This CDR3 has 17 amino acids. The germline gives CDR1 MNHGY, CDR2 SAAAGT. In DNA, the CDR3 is TGTGCCAGCAGTTACTCGACAGGGGCTACTGCGAACACTGAAGCTTTCTTT. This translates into CASSYSTGATANTEAFF.

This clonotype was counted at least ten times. CDR3 sequence (DNA): TGTGCCAGCAGCTTTCGGAAACAAAATCAGCCCCAGCATTTT. Its translation is CASSFRKQNQPQHF. The chain carries TRBV7-8 and TRBJ1-5; D unresolved. V lost 3 bases and J lost 4, with 10 bases in between. There are 14 residues in the CDR3. Germline CDR1 SGHVS, CDR2 FQNEAQ.

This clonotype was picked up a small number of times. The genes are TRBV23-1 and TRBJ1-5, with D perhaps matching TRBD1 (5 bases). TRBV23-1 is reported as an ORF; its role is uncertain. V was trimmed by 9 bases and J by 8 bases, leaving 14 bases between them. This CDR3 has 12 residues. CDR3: CARARELEPQHF. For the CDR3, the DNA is TGCGCCAGGGCCAGGGAACTGGAGCCCCAGCATTTT.

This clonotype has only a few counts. The CDR3 nucleotides are TGTGCCAGCAAAGGGGTCCGGAAACAGGGCTATGGCTACACCTTC. The encoded protein is CASKGVRKQGYGYTF. This rearrangement joins TRBV2 to TRBJ1-2; D possibly corresponds to TRBD1 (6 bases). CDR1 and CDR2 (germline): SNHLY, FYNNEI. V was shortened by 7 bases and J by 4 bases, with 19 bases between the two germline ends. CDR3 size: 15 residues.

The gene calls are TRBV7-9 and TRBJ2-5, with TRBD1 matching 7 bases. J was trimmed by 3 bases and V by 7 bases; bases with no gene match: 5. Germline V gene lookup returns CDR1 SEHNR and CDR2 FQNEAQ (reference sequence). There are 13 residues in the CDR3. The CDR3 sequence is CASIRGPEETQYF. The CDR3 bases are TGTGCCAGCATTAGGGGGCCGGAAGAGACCCAGTACTTC.

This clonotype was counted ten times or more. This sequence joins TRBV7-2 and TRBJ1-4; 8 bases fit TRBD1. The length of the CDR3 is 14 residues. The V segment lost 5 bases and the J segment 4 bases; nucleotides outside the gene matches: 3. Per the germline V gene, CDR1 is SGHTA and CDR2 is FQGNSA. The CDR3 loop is CASSPGQGNEKLFF. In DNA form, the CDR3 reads TGTGCCAGCAGCCCCGGACAGGGTAATGAAAAACTGTTTTTT.

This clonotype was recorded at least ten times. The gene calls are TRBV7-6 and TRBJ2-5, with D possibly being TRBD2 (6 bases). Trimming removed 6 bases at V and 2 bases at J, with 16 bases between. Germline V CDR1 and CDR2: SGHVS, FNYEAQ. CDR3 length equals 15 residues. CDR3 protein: CASRILGGSQETQYF. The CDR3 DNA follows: TGTGCCAGCAGAATACTGGGGGGTAGTCAAGAGACCCAGTACTTC.

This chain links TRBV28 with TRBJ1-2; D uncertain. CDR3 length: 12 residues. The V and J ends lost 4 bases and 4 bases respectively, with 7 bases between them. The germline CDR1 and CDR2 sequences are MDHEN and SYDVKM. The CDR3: CASSWNPYGYTF. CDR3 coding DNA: TGTGCCAGCAGTTGGAACCCCTATGGCTACACCTTC.